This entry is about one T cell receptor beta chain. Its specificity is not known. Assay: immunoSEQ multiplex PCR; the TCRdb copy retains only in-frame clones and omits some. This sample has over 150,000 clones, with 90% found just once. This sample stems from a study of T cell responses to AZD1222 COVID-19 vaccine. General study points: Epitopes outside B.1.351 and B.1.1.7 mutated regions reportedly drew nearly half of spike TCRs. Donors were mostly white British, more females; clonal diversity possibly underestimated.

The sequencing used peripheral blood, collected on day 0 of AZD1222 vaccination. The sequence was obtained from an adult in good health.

The CDR3 DNA is TGTGCCATCAGTGAGTCGGAGCGGGGGGGCCGAGAGCAGTACTTC. As protein: CAISESERGGREQYF. The chain couples TRBV10-3 to TRBJ2-7; 10 bases fit TRBD2. From germline, CDR1 is ENHRY and CDR2 SYGVKD. CDR3 length equals 15 residues. J was trimmed by 7 bases and V by 0 bases; bases with no gene match: 6.